This TCR beta chain comes out of a study of blood T cell repertoires in COVID-19. About the study: Samples representing acute and convalescent COVID-19 were sourced from the United States, Italy and Spain. Nucleic acid was either cDNA or gDNA, and it came from T cells, B-cell-depleted T cells, or PBMCs.

The authors' processing: Researchers report that nucleated cell counts were estimated from reference gene primer amplification. The assay was immunoSEQ multiplex PCR, and TCRdb's table has in-frame clones only and misses some. That table is the source of V, J and clone size, and D and trimming were worked out from the DNA. This sample yields about 330,000 clones, of which 65% to 90% are seen a single time; approximately 7.6% belongs to the top ten. V was clipped by 4 bases and J by 8 bases, with 12 bases between them. The V gene's germline CDR1 is GTSNPN and CDR2 SVGIG (reference sequence). CDR3 length equals 12 residues.

This sequence originates from a human donor in a cohort sampled during active COVID-19. Sequencing was carried out using peripheral blood. The rearrangement links TRBV30 to TRBJ2-1, with a tentative D call TRBD2 (6 bases). CDR3 sequence (DNA): TGTGCCTGGAACCGACTAGGCGATGAGCAGTTCTTC. Protein: CAWNRLGDEQFF.